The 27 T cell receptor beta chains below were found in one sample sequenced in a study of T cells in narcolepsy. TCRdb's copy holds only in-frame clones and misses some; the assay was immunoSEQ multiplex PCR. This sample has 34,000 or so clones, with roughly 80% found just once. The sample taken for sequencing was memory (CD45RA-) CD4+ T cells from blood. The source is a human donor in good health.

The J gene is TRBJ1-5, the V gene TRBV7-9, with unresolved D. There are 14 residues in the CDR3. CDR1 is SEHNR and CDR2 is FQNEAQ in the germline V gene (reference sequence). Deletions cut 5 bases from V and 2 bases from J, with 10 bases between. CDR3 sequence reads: CASSIGGGNQPQHF. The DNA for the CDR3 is TGTGCCAGCAGCATTGGAGGCGGCAATCAGCCCCAGCATTTT.

CDR3 coding DNA: TGTGCCAGCAGCCCAGGGACAGGGGGCGTGAGCACAGATACGCAGTATTTT. Protein sequence: CASSPGTGGVSTDTQYF. The V gene is TRBV7-9, the J gene TRBJ2-3; TRBD1 aligns across 12 bases. The CDR3 spans 17 residues. V shed 5 bases and J 0 bases; nucleotides not matched to a gene: 6. Per the germline V gene, CDR1 is SEHNR and CDR2 is FQNEAQ (reference sequence).

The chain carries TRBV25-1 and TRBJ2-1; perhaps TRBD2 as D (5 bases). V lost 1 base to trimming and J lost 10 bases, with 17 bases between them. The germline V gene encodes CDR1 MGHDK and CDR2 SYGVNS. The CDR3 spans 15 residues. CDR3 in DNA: TGTGCCAGCAGTGAATCTAAGGCGGGTCTTGGGGAGCAGTTCTTC. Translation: CASSESKAGLGEQFF.

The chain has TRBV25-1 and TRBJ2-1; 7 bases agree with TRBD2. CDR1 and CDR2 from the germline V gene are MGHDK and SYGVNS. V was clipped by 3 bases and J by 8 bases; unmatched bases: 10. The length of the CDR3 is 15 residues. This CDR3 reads CASSDSGTSVDEQFF. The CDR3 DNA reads TGTGCCAGCAGTGATTCCGGCACTAGCGTTGATGAGCAGTTCTTC.

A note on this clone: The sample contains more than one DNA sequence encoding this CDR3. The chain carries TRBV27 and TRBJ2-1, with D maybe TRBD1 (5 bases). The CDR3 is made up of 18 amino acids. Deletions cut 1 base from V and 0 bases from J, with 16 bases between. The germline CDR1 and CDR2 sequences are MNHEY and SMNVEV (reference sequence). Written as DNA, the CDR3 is TGTGCCAGCAGTTTATTGGGGCCTGGGGCTAGCTCCTACAATGAGCAGTTCTTC. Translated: CASSLLGPGASSYNEQFF.

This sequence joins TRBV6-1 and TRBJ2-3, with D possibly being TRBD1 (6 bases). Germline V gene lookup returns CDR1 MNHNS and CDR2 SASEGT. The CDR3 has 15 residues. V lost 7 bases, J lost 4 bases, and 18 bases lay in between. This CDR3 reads CASKGVVGVADTQYF. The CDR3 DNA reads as TGTGCCAGCAAGGGGGTGGTGGGAGTAGCAGATACGCAGTATTTT.

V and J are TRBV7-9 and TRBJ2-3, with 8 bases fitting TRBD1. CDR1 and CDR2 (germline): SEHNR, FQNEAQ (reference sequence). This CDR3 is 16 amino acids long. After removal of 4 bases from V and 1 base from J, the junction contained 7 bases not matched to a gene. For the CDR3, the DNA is TGTGCCAGCAGCTCCCCCCGACAGGGGCGCACAGATACGCAGTATTTT. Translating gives CASSSPRQGRTDTQYF.

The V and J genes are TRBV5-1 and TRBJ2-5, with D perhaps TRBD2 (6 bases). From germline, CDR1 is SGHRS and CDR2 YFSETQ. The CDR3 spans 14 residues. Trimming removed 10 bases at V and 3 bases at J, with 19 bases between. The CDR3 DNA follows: TGCGCCGGATCGTACGGGGGAGCAAAAGAGACCCAGTACTTC. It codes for CAGSYGGAKETQYF.

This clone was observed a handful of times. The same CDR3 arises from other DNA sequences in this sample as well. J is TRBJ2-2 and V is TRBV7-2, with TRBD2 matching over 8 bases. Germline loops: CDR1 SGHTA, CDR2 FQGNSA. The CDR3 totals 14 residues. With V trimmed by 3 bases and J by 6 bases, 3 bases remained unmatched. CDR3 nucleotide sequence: TGTGCCAGCAGCTTTTACGGGGGGGCCGGGGAGCTGTTTTTT. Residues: CASSFYGGAGELFF.

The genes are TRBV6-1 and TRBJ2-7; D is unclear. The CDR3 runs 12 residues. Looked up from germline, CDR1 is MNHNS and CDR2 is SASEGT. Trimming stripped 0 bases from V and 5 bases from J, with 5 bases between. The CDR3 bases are TGTGCCAGCAGTGAAGCGCGGCACGAGCAGTACTTC. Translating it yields CASSEARHEQYF.

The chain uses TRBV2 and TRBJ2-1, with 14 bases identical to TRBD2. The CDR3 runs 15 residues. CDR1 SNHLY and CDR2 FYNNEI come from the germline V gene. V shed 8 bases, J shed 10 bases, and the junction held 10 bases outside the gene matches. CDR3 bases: TGTGCCAGCTCAGGGACTAGCGGGGGTGGCGGCGAGCAGTTCTTC. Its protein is CASSGTSGGGGEQFF.

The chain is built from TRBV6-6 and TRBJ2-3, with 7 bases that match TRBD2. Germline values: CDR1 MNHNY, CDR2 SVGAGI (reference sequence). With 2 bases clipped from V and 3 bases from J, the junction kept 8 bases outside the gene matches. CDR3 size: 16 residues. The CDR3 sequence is CASSYPAGRETDTQYF. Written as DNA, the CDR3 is TGTGCCAGCAGTTACCCTGCGGGGCGGGAGACAGATACGCAGTATTTT.

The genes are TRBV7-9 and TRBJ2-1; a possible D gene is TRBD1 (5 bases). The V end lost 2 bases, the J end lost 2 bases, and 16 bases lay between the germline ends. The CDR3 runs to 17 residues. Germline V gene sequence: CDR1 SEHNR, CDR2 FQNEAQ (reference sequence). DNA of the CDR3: TGTGCCAGCAGCTTATTTGGGGCCAGGGTTACCTACAATGAGCAGTTCTTC. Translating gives CASSLFGARVTYNEQFF.

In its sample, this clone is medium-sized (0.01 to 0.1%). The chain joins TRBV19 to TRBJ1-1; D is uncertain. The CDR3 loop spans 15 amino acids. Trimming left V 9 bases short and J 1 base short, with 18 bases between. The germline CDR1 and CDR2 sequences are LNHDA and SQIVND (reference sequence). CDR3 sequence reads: CASQSLTLRNTEAFF. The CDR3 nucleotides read TGTGCCAGCCAGTCTTTGACCCTCCGGAACACTGAAGCTTTCTTT.

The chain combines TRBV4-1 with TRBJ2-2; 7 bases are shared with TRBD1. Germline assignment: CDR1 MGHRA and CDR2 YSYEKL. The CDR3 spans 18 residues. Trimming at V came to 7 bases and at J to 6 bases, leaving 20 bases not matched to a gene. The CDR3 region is CASNSLNFRDRGAGELFF. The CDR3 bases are TGCGCCAGCAACTCGCTAAACTTCCGGGACAGAGGAGCCGGGGAGCTGTTTTTT.

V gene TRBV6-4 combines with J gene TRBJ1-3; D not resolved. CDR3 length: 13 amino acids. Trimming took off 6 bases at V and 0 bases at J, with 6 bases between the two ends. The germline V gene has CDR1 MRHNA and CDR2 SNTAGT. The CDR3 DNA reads TGTGCCAGCAGGGCCAACTCTGGAAACACCATATATTTT. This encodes CASRANSGNTIYF.

In DNA form, the CDR3 reads TGTGCCAGCAGCTTATCACGGGGAGATAGTCACGAGCAGTACTTC. Protein sequence: CASSLSRGDSHEQYF. The genes are TRBV5-4 and TRBJ2-7, with D perhaps TRBD2 (5 bases). Germline V gene data show CDR1 as SGHNT and CDR2 as YYREEE (reference sequence). This CDR3 contains 15 residues. Trimming removed 2 bases at V and 5 bases at J, with 17 bases between.

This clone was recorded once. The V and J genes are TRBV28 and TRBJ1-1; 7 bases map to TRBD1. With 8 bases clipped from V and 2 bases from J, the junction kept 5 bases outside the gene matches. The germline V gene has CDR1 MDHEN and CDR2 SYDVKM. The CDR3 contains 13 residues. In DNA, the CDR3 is TGTGCCAGCTGGGACAGAGACAACACTGAAGCTTTCTTT. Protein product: CASWDRDNTEAFF.

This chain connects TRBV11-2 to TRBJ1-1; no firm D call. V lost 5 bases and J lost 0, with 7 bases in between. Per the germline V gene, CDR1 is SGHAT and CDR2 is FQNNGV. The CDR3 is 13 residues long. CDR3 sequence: CASSAKMNTEAFF. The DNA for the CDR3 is TGTGCCAGCAGCGCCAAGATGAACACTGAAGCTTTCTTT.

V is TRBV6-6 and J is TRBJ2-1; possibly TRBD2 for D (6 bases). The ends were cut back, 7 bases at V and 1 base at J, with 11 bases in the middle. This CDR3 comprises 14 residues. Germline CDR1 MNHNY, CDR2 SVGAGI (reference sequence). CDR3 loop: CASKVAESYNEQFF. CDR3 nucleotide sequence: TGTGCCAGCAAGGTAGCGGAGTCCTACAATGAGCAGTTCTTC.

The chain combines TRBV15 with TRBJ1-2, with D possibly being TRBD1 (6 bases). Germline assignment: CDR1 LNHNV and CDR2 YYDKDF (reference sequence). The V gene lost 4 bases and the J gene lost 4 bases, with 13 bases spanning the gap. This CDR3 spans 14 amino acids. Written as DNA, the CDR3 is TGTGCCACCAGCAAAGCAGGGGATGGCTATGGCTACACCTTC. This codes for CATSKAGDGYGYTF.

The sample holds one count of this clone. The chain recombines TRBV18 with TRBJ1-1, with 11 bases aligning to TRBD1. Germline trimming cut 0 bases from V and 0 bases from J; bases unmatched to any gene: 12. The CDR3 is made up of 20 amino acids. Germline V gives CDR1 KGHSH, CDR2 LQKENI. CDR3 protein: CASSPPFSLGTGGMNTEAFF. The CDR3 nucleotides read TGTGCCAGCTCACCACCCTTTTCGCTCGGGACAGGGGGAATGAACACTGAAGCTTTCTTT.

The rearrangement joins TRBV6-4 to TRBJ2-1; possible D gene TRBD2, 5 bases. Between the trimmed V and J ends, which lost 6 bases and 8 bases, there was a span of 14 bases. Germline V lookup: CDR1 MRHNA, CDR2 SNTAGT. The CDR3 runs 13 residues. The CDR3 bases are TGTGCCAGCAGCCGAGCCCCCGGGGATGAGCAGTTCTTC. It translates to CASSRAPGDEQFF.

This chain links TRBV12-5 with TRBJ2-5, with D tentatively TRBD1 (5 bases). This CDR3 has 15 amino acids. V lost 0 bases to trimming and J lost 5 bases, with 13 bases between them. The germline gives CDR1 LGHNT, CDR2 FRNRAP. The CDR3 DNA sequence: TGTGCTAGTGGTTTGGTACCCAGTAACAGGGAGACCCAGTACTTC. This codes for CASGLVPSNRETQYF.

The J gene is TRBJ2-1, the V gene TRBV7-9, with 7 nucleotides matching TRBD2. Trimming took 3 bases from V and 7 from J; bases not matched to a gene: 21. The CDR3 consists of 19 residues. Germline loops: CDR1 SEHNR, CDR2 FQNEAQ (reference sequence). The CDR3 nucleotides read TGTGCCAGCAGCTTTAAAGCGGCTCGGGGGGTCCAGGGAATTAATGAGCAGTTCTTC. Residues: CASSFKAARGVQGINEQFF. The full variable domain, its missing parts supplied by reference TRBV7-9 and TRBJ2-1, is DTGVSQNPRHKITKRGQNVTFRCDPISEHNRLYWYRQTLGQGPEFLTYFQNEAQLEKSRLLSDRFSAERPKGSFSTLEIQRTEQGDSAMYLCASSFKAARGVQGINEQFFGPGTRLTVL.

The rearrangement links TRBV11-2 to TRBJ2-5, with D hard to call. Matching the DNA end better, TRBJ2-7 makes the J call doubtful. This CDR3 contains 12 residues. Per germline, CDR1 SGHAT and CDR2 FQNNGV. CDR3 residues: CASSSSSYEQYF. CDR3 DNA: TGTGCCAGCAGCTCGTCTTCCTACGAGCAGTACTTC.

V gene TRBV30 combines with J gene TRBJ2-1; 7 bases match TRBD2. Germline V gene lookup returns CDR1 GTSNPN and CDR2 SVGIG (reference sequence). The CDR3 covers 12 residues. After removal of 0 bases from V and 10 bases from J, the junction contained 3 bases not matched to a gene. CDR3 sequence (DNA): TGTGCCTGGAGTGTTTTGGGGGGGGAGCAGTTCTTC. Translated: CAWSVLGGEQFF.